This T cell receptor beta chain was recovered during a study of T cells in Graves' hyperthyroidism and ophthalmopathy. Broader study findings: Using 13 V-J features, a model discriminated ophthalmopathy from stable hyperthyroidism. In blood, most of the thyroid clonotypes expanded above 0.001 were also present.

This clonotype appeared a few times. As yet, its antigen is unknown. Hyperthyroidism patients were newly diagnosed, had disease duration under 2 months, and were aged 18 to 65 years. Blood was sampled at initial diagnosis of hyperthyroidism, prior to onset of any ophthalmopathy symptoms. Trimming stripped 0 bases from V and 4 bases from J, with 12 bases between. CDR1 is MNHEY and CDR2 is SVGEGT in the germline V gene. The CDR3 runs 15 residues. Using RNA transcripts as the source, TCR beta CDR3 regions were amplified. Initially, a first-round RT-PCR of the TCR CDR3 employed the HTBI primer set. Via MiXCR, TCRdb re-called the multiplex PCR reads, giving one row per CDR3 protein. The repertoire includes over 250,000 distinct CDR3 sequences, less than 30% of them detected once, and approximately 25% sits in the top ten.

The chain recombines TRBV6-2 or TRBV6-3 with TRBJ1-2; no definite D call. Sequencing used blood. The TCR sequence derives from a man aged 35 to 55 with Graves' hyperthyroidism that later progressed to Graves' ophthalmopathy. For the CDR3, the DNA is TGTGCCAGCAGTTACTCGATCCTTGGAGGCTATGGCTACACCTTC. Translation gives CASSYSILGGYGYTF.